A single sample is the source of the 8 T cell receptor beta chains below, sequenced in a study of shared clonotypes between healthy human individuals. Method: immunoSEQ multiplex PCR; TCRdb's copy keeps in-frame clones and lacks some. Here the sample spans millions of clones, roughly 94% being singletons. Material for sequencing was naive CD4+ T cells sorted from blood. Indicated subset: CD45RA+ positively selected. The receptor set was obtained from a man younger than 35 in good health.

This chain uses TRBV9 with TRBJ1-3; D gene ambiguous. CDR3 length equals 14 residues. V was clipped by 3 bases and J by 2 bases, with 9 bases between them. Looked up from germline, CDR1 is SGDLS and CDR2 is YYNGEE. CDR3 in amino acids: CASSEYKAGNTIYF. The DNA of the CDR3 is TGTGCCAGCAGCGAATACAAAGCTGGAAACACCATATATTTT.

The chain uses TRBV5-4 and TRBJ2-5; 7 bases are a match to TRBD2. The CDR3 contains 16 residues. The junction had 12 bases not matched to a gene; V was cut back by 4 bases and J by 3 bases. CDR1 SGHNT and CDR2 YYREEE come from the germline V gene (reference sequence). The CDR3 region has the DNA TGTGCCAGCAGCCCTACGGGGGGACTGGGGAAAGAGACCCAGTACTTC. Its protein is CASSPTGGLGKETQYF.

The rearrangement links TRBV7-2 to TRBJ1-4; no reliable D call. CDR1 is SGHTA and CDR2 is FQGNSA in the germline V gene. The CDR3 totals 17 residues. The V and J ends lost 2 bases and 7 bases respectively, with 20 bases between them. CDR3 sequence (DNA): TGTGCCAGCAGCTTAAATAGGGCGGCAGTCTTGGGTGAAAAACTGTTTTTT. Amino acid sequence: CASSLNRAAVLGEKLFF.

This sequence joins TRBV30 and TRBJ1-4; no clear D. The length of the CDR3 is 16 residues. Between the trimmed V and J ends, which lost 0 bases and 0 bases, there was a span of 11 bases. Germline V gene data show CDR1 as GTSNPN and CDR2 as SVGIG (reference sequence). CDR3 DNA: TGTGCCTGGAGTGTACTGGCAGGCGCAACTAATGAAAAACTGTTTTTT. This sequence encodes CAWSVLAGATNEKLFF.

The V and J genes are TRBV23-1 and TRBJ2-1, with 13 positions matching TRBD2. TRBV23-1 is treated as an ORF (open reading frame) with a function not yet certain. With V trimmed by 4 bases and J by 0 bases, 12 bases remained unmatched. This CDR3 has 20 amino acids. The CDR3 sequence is CASSLASGTSGRGSYNEQFF. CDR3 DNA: TGCGCCAGCAGTCTAGCCTCCGGTACTAGCGGGAGGGGCTCCTACAATGAGCAGTTCTTC.

CDR3 in amino acids: CASSTPGTGPGYTF. CDR3 in DNA: TGTGCCAGTAGTACCCCCGGGACAGGCCCGGGCTACACCTTC. This chain uses TRBV19 with TRBJ1-2, with 8 bases aligning to TRBD1. CDR3 length: 14 amino acids. Per germline, CDR1 LNHDA and CDR2 SQIVND (reference sequence). V dropped 4 bases and J dropped 8; count of bases not matched to a gene: 9.

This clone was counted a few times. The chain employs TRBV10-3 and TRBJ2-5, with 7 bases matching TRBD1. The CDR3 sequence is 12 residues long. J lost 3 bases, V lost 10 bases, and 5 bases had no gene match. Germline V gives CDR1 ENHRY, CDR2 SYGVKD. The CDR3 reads CATPDRKETQYF. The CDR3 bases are TGTGCCACCCCGGACAGGAAAGAGACCCAGTACTTC.

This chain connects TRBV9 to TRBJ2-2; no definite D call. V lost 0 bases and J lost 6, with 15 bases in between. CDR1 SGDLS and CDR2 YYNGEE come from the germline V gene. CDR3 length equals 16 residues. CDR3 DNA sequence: TGTGCCAGCAGCGTAGCCGCAGATTATGGATCCGGGGAGCTGTTTTTT. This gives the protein CASSVAADYGSGELFF.